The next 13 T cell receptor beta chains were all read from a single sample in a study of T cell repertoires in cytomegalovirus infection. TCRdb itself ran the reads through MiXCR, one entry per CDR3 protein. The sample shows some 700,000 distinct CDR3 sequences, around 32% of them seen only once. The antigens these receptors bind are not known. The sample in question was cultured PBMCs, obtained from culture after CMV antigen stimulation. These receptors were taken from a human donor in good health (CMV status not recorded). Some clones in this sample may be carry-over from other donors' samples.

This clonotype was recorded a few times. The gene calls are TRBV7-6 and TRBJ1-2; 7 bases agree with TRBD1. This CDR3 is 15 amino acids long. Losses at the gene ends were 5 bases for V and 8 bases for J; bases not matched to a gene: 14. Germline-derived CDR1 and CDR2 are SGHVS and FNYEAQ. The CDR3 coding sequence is TGTGCCAGCAGCCCCACAGGGGCCGGCCTGGGGGGCTACACCTTC. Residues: CASSPTGAGLGGYTF. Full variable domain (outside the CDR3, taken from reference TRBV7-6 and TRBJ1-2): GAGVSQSPRYKVTKRGQDVALRCDPISGHVSLYWYRQALGQGPEFLTYFNYEAQQDKSGLPNDRFSAERPEGSISTLTIQRTEQRDSAMYRCASSPTGAGLGGYTFGSGTRLTVV.

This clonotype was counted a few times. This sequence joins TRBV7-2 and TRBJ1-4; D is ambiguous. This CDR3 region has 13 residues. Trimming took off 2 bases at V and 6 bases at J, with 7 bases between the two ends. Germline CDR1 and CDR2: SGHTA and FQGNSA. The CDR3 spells CASSLSWDEKLFF. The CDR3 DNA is TGTGCCAGCAGCTTAAGTTGGGATGAAAAACTGTTTTTT.

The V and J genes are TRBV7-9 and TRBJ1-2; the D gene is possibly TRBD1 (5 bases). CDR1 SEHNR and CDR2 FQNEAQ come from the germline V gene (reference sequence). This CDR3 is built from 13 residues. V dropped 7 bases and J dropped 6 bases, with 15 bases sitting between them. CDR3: CASKLGPHDGYTF. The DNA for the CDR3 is TGTGCCAGCAAACTGGGACCTCACGATGGCTACACCTTC. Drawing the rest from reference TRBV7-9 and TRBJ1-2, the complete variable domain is DTGVSQNPRHKITKRGQNVTFRCDPISEHNRLYWYRQTLGQGPEFLTYFQNEAQLEKSRLLSDRFSAERPKGSFSTLEIQRTEQGDSAMYLCASKLGPHDGYTFGSGTRLTVV.

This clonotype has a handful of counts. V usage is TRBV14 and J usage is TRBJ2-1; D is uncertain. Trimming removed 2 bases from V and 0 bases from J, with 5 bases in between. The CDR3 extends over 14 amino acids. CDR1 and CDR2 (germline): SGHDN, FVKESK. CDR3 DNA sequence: TGTGCCAGCAGCCAACAATTCTCCTACAATGAGCAGTTCTTC. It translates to CASSQQFSYNEQFF. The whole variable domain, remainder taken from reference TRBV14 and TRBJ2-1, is EAGVTQFPSHSVIEKGQTVTLRCDPISGHDNLYWYRRVMGKEIKFLLHFVKESKQDESGMPNNRFLAERTGGTYSTLKVQPAELEDSGVYFCASSQQFSYNEQFFGPGTRLTVL.

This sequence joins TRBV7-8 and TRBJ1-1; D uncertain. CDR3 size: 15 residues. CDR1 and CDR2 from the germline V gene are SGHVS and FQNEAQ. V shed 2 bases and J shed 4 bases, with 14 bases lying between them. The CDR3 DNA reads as TGTGCCAGCAGCTTAAAACCCCCCGGCGGCACTGAAGCTTTCTTT. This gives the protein CASSLKPPGGTEAFF.

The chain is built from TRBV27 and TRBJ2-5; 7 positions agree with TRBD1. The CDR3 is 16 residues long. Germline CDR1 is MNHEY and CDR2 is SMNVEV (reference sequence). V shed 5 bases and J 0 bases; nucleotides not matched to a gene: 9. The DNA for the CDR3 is TGTGCCAGCAGTCCTGGGACAGAATTGTACCAAGAGACCCAGTACTTC. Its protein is CASSPGTELYQETQYF.

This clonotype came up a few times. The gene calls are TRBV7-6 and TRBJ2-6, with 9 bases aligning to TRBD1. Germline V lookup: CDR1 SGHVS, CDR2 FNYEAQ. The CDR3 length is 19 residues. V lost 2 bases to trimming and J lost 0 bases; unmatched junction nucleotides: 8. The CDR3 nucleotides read TGTGCCAGCAGCTTACCCTGGGGACAGGGACCCTCTGGGGCCAACGTCCTGACTTTC. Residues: CASSLPWGQGPSGANVLTF.

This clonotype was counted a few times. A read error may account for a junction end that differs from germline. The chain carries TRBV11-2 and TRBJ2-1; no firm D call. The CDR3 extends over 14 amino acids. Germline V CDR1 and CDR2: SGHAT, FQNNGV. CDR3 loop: CASSLEPSYNEQFF. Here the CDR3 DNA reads TGTGCCAGCAGCCTAGAGCCATCCTACAATGAGCAGTTCTTC.

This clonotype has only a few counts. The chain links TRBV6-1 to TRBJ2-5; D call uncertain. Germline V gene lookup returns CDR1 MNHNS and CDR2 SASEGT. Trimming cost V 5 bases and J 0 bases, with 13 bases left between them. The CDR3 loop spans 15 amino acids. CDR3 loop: CASSRYRTNQETQYF. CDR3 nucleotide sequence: TGTGCCAGCAGTCGTTACCGAACCAACCAAGAGACCCAGTACTTC.

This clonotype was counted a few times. This CDR3 reads CASSQGRTQYF. The CDR3 bases are TGTGCCAGCAGCCAGGGTCGTACGCAGTATTTT. This chain connects TRBV14 to TRBJ2-3; D gene uncertain. Trimming cost V 3 bases and J 8 bases, with 6 bases left between them. CDR3 length: 11 amino acids. Looked up from germline, CDR1 is SGHDN and CDR2 is FVKESK.

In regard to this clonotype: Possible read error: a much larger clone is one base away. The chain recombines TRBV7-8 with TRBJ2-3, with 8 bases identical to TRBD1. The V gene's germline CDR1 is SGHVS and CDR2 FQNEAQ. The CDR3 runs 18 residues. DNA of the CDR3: TGTGCCAGCGGCTTAGTCGGCAGGGGGCCGCGAAACACAGATACGCAGTATTTT. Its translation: CASGLVGRGPRNTDTQYF. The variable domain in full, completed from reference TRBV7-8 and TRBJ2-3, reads GAGVSQSPRYKVAKRGQDVALRCDPISGHVSLFWYQQALGQGPEFLTYFQNEAQLDKSGLPSDRFFAERPEGSVSTLKIQRTQQEDSAVYLCASGLVGRGPRNTDTQYFGPGTRLTVL.

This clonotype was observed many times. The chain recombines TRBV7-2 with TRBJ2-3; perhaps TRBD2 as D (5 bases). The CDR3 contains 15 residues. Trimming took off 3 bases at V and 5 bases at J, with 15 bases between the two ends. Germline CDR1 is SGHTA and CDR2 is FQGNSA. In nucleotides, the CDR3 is TGTGCCAGCAGCTTGGGAGCCCACCGAGGAGATACGCAGTATTTT. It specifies CASSLGAHRGDTQYF.

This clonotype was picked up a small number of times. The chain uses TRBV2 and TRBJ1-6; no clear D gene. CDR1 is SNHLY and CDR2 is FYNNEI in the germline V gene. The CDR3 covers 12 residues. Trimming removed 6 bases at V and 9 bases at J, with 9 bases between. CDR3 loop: CASSLLGSPLHF. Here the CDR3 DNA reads TGTGCCAGCAGCCTCCTCGGTTCACCCCTCCACTTT.